The present T cell receptor (beta chain) was sequenced within a study of beta chain features in type 1 diabetes. Regarding the study as a whole: PCR might pick shorter templates more often, in the same way for patients and controls. Moderate yet significant TCRB CDR3 shortening was seen in Type 1 diabetes patients in all four CD4+ subsets.

Isolated RNA was reverse transcribed in full, so expressed TCRB transcripts were sequenced. Clones were sequenced by immunoSEQ multiplex PCR, and TCRdb holds only the in-frame ones, with some missing. The sample shows hundreds of thousands of clones, under 15% of them seen only once. A word on this clone: The antigen remains undetermined.

Specimen: naive CD4+ T cells from blood. This clonotype was obtained from a man between 18 and 35 years old with type 1 diabetes.

CDR3 sequence reads: CASNGANQPQHF. CDR3 in DNA: TGTGCCAGTAACGGGGCGAATCAGCCCCAGCATTTT. The rearrangement links TRBV19 to TRBJ1-5; tentatively, D is TRBD1 (5 bases). The germline CDR1 and CDR2 sequences are LNHDA and SQIVND (reference sequence). The CDR3 is 12 residues long. The V end was cut by 7 bases, the J end by 4 bases, with 8 bases between.